This TCR beta chain emerged from a study of T cells expressing NK-cell markers. Looking at the study overall: Obtained from sorted CD3+CD56+NKG2C+, CD3+CD56+NKG2C- and CD3+CD56-NKG2C+ T cells were the TCR beta repertoires.

On this clonotype: Its antigen is as yet unknown.

Whole-study findings and limits: A handful of donors showed these clonotypes also leading the CD3+CD56-NKG2C+ fraction. As a fraction of CD8+ T cells, dominant NKG2C+ clonotypes reached roughly 1.0-7.5% in six donors.

TCRdb re-called the 5' RACE reads and gives one entry per CDR3 protein, without DNA. This table holds about half a million distinct CDR3 sequences. Sequenced material: blood T cells: a sorted CD56 or NKG2C T cell subset, CD4+ or CD8+ T cells, or bulk PBMC T cells (not recorded which). The sequence was obtained from a woman in her forties or fifties in good health.

The CDR3 sequence: CASSLARAGANEQFF. The V call is TRBV5-1, the J call TRBJ2-1; TCRdb picks TRBD2, but there is no DNA to check that call. CDR3 length: 15 residues. CDR1 SGHRS and CDR2 YFSETQ come from the germline V gene.